This T cell receptor (beta chain) was obtained from a study of cytomegalovirus exposure and HLA in healthy donors. The PCR ran on 60 Vbeta and 13 Jbeta primers. The protocol was immunoSEQ multiplex PCR, while the TCRdb copy is restricted to in-frame clones and leaves out a portion. Found here are about 130,000 clones; the top ten clones hold 1.5% to 2%. The CDR3 spans 15 residues. The V segment lost 1 base and the J segment 4 bases; nucleotides outside the gene matches: 6. Germline V gives CDR1 MNHEY, CDR2 SMNVEV (reference sequence). The clonotype comes from a woman aged 55 to 70 in good health and CMV-seronegative. Material for sequencing was PBMCs. This chain links TRBV27 with TRBJ2-7; 8 bases align to TRBD2. The CDR3 here is CASSLWGSGVYEQYF. DNA for the CDR3: TGTGCCAGCAGTTTATGGGGTAGCGGGGTTTACGAGCAGTACTTC.